These T cell receptor beta chains were read from a single sample in a study of patients and donors after allogeneic stem cell transplantation. TCRdb recomputed calls from the RT-PCR reads with MiXCR, one row per CDR3 protein. The sample carries more than 150,000 distinct CDR3 sequences, roughly two fifths recorded once. The sample was blood, either unsorted or a sorted T cell fraction (not recorded which). The receptor set was obtained from a human donor who was either an allogeneic HSCT recipient or a stem cell or donor lymphocyte infusion donor (not recorded which). It is not recorded whose cells these are; they may come from a transplant donor. CDR3s include the opening cysteine and the closing phenylalanine or tryptophan. The D gene is left open where the match is weak. Clone size is given for some rows only: seen once, a few or many times, or a class if the clone is expanded.

few,TRBJ2-7,NA,TRBV12-3/TRBV12-4,TGTGCCAGCACGTCCGGAGAGTCCTACGAGCAGTACTTC,CASTSGESYEQYF
NA,TRBJ2-1,NA,TRBV9,TGTGCCAGCAGCCTCACAGCCCAAAGCGATGAGCAGTTCTTC,CASSLTAQSDEQFF
NA,TRBJ1-1,NA,TRBV6-2/TRBV6-3,TGTGCCAGCAGTTCGGCAGGGGCCCCCGGCACTGAAGCTTTCTTT,CASSSAGAPGTEAFF
NA,TRBJ2-1,TRBD1,TRBV29-1,TGCAGCGCAGCGGACAGGGGGCACAATGAGCAGTTCTTC,CSAADRGHNEQFF
few,TRBJ2-2,NA,TRBV7-9,TGTGCCAGCAGCCCCTGGGTCCGGGAGCTGTTTTTT,CASSPWVRELFF
NA,TRBJ1-1,NA,TRBV24-1,TGTGCCACCAGTGCTAAGGGTAACACTGAAGCTTTCTTT,CATSAKGNTEAFF
NA,TRBJ1-1,NA,TRBV28,TGTGCCAGCAGTCCACCCCCTACCGGCACTGAAGCTTTCTTT,CASSPPPTGTEAFF
few,TRBJ1-1,NA,TRBV15,TGTGCCACCAGCTCCTCCCAGGGGATACTGAACACTGAAGCTTTCTTT,CATSSSQGILNTEAFF
NA,TRBJ2-3,TRBD2,TRBV9,TGTGCCAGCAGCGTAGGGCGGGAGAGTGATACGCAGTATTTT,CASSVGRESDTQYF
few,TRBJ1-1,TRBD1,TRBV12-3/TRBV12-4,TGTGCCAGCAGTGGTACAGGGGGCGACACTGAAGCTTTCTTT,CASSGTGGDTEAFF
once,TRBJ2-7,NA,TRBV28,TGTGCCAGCAGTTTAAGGGCGGACATAAGCTCCTACGAGCAGTACTTC,CASSLRADISSYEQYF
NA,TRBJ1-1,NA,TRBV19,TGTGCCAGTAGCGGACACCTCGACACTGAAGCTTTCTTT,CASSGHLDTEAFF
NA,TRBJ1-4,NA,TRBV7-2,TGTGCCAGCAGCTTACGTCTAGGGGGAAACGGTGAAAAACTGTTTTTT,CASSLRLGGNGEKLFF
NA,TRBJ2-5,NA,TRBV10-3,TGTGCCATCAGTGAAGGGGGAGGCCCCGAGAAGACCCAGTACTTC,CAISEGGGPEKTQYF
NA,TRBJ2-2,NA,TRBV12-3/TRBV12-4,TGTGCCAGCAGTGACCCGGGGACCCTTAGTCCTTTCGGGGAGCTGTTTTTT,CASSDPGTLSPFGELFF
NA,TRBJ2-2,NA,TRBV6-6,TGTGCCAGCAGTTACTCGAAGGAGTTAGGGTCCGGGGAGCTGTTTTTT,CASSYSKELGSGELFF
NA,TRBJ2-5,NA,TRBV5-6,TGTGCCAGCAGCTATGGACTTACGGACCAAGAGACCCAGTACTTC,CASSYGLTDQETQYF
NA,TRBJ1-4,TRBD1,TRBV4-3,TGCGCCAGCAGCCAAGAACGGGACAGCTCGAGGGAAAAACTGTTTTTT,CASSQERDSSREKLFF
NA,TRBJ2-1,NA,TRBV20-1,TGCAGCTTAACAGAGAAGAGCTCCTACAATGAGCAGTTCTTC,CSLTEKSSYNEQFF
once,TRBJ1-4,NA,TRBV12-3/TRBV12-4,TGTGCCACCTGCCATGGGGGGTCCCATGGTGAAAAACTGTTTTTT,CATCHGGSHGEKLFF
few,TRBJ2-7,NA,TRBV7-9,TGTGCCAGCAGCCCACCGTATGGGAGCTCCTACGAGCAGTACTTC,CASSPPYGSSYEQYF
NA,TRBJ1-2,NA,TRBV7-9,TGTGCCAGCAGCTTAGCGCTACAAAACAGGGTGGACTATGGCTACACCTTC,CASSLALQNRVDYGYTF
NA,TRBJ2-3,NA,TRBV28,TGTGCCAGCAGTTTAAGGCTAGCGATCACAGATACGCAGTATTTT,CASSLRLAITDTQYF
few,TRBJ1-1,TRBD1,TRBV12-3/TRBV12-4,TGTGCCAGCAGTTTCGCCCAGGGGGGGGTGGGCACTGAAGCTTTCTTT,CASSFAQGGVGTEAFF
NA,TRBJ1-1,NA,TRBV29-1,TGCAGCGTAGACAGGAACCCTAGTGGGCCGAACACTGAAGCTTTCTTT,CSVDRNPSGPNTEAFF
few,TRBJ1-2,NA,TRBV29-1,TGCAGCGTTGAATCTTCATATTATGGCTACACCTTC,CSVESSYYGYTF
NA,TRBJ2-3,TRBD2,TRBV19,TGTGCCAGTAGTTATCCTAGCGGGGTGTTTGGGACTAGCACAGATACGCAGTATTTT,CASSYPSGVFGTSTDTQYF
NA,TRBJ1-1,NA,TRBV12-3/TRBV12-4,TGTGCCAGCAAACTAACTAGGGGGTCTGGGTTGGACACTGAAGCTTTCTTT,CASKLTRGSGLDTEAFF
NA,TRBJ1-1,TRBD1,TRBV5-6,TGTGCCAGCAGCTTGGCCGGGGACAGGGTAGGAAGAGGAACTGAAGCTTTCTTT,CASSLAGDRVGRGTEAFF
NA,TRBJ1-5,TRBD1,TRBV12-3/TRBV12-4,TGTGCCAGCAGTTCCCGCCAGGGGGCACGCAATCAGCCCCAGCATTTT,CASSSRQGARNQPQHF
many,TRBJ1-5,NA,TRBV12-3/TRBV12-4,TGTGCCAGCAGTTTAACTTATAGCAATCAGCCCCAGCATTTT,CASSLTYSNQPQHF
NA,TRBJ2-1,NA,TRBV4-3,TGCGCCAGCAGCCAAGAAGGGCTTTACAATGAGCAGTTCTTC,CASSQEGLYNEQFF
few,TRBJ1-1,NA,TRBV10-3,TGTGCCATCAGTGAGTTGTCAGTCGGGAACACTGAAGCTTTCTTT,CAISELSVGNTEAFF
NA,TRBJ2-3,NA,TRBV9,TGTGCCAGCAGCGTAGAAGGAGGGGGCAGCACAGATACGCAGTATTTT,CASSVEGGGSTDTQYF
NA,TRBJ2-3,TRBD1,TRBV9,TGTGCCAGCAGCGTAGAAGGGACAGGGGGCGCGGATACGCAGTATTTT,CASSVEGTGGADTQYF
NA,TRBJ1-5,NA,TRBV5-1,TGCGCCAGCAGCCCTACACCTGGAGGTGAGCAGCCCCAGCATTTT,CASSPTPGGEQPQHF
NA,TRBJ2-3,NA,TRBV5-1,TGCGCCAGCAGCTTGGAGATGGATACGCAGTATTTT,CASSLEMDTQYF
NA,TRBJ1-2,TRBD1,TRBV6-2/TRBV6-3,TGTGCCAGCAAAATCATTAATAGGACAGGACCTGGCTACACCTTC,CASKIINRTGPGYTF
many,TRBJ1-1,TRBD1,TRBV12-3/TRBV12-4,TGTGCCAGCAGTTTGACAGGGGACACTGAAGCTTTCTTT,CASSLTGDTEAFF
NA,TRBJ1-1,NA,TRBV9,TGTGCCAGCAGCGCAGACCTAGGGGGGATGAACACTGAAGCTTTCTTT,CASSADLGGMNTEAFF
few,TRBJ1-1,NA,TRBV4-3,TGCGCCAGCAGCCAAGATAGGATGGGGGACACTGAAGCTTTCTTT,CASSQDRMGDTEAFF
few,TRBJ1-1,TRBD1,TRBV16,TGTGCCAGCTCCAACAGGGGTACTGAAGCTTTCTTT,CASSNRGTEAFF
few,TRBJ2-5,NA,TRBV7-9,TGTGCCAGCAGCTCGACCCGTGTGGGAGAGACCCAGTACTTC,CASSSTRVGETQYF
NA,TRBJ2-2,NA,TRBV9,TGTGCCAGCAGCCCCATCTACTCGAACACCGGGGAGCTGTTTTTT,CASSPIYSNTGELFF
NA,TRBJ1-4,NA,TRBV7-9,TGTGCCAGCAGCGCAGGCTCGGCGAGTGAAAAACTGTTTTTT,CASSAGSASEKLFF
NA,TRBJ1-2,NA,TRBV25-1,TGTGCCAGCAGTGAACCTCCCCCGGGAGGGGATGGCTACACCTTC,CASSEPPPGGDGYTF
NA,TRBJ1-1,NA,TRBV5-1,TGCGCCAGCAGCCCCTCGGGGGCGAACACTGAAGCTTTCTTT,CASSPSGANTEAFF